Listed below are T cell receptor beta chains from one sample, sequenced in a study of T cells in Graves' hyperthyroidism and ophthalmopathy. TCRdb processed the multiplex PCR reads anew with MiXCR; each CDR3 protein has one entry. The sample has some 340,000 distinct CDR3 sequences, roughly 15% seen once. The sample was blood. The receptor set was obtained from a middle-aged woman with Graves' ophthalmopathy. CDR3s include the opening cysteine and the closing phenylalanine or tryptophan. A D gene is named only where the DNA matches it firmly. The size of a clone is reported for some rows only, either as once, few or many, or as a class for expanded clones.

cdr3_length	j_call	d_call	clone_size	v_call	cdr3_nt	cdr3_aa
14	TRBJ2-7	-	many	TRBV20-1	TGCAGTGCTAGAGATCGTCTCGCGGCCTACGAGCAGTACTTC	CSARDRLAAYEQYF
12	TRBJ2-5	TRBD1	few	TRBV12-3/TRBV12-4	TGTGCCAGCAGCAGGGGGACGGAGACCCAGTACTTC	CASSRGTETQYF
14	TRBJ2-7	TRBD1	many	TRBV14	TGTGCCAGCAGTAGACAGGGCGCGTTCAACGAGCAGTACTTC	CASSRQGAFNEQYF
13	TRBJ1-5	-	many	TRBV30	TGTGCCTGGAGTGTAACAGGCAATCAGCCCCAGCATTTT	CAWSVTGNQPQHF
13	TRBJ2-7	TRBD1	many	TRBV20-1	TGCAGTGCCAATGGACAGGGTACCTACGAGCAGTACTTC	CSANGQGTYEQYF
18	TRBJ2-2	-	-	TRBV24-1	TGTGCCACCAGTGATTCCCCTATGGCAGGGGTTAGGACCGGGGAGCTGTTTTTT	CATSDSPMAGVRTGELFF
16	TRBJ1-1	-	many	TRBV5-5	TGTGCCAGCAGCTCAATACAGGGTTTGCCAAACACTGAAGCTTTCTTT	CASSSIQGLPNTEAFF
14	TRBJ2-7	-	many	TRBV20-1	TGCAGTGCTAGAGATCGGGATAGCAGCTACGAGCAGTACTTC	CSARDRDSSYEQYF
15	TRBJ2-2	TRBD2	few	TRBV20-1	TGCAGTGCTGTTGTTTCGGCGGGAGTTCTCGGGGAGCTGTTTTTT	CSAVVSAGVLGELFF
14	TRBJ2-3	-	few	TRBV11-2	TGTGCCAGCAGCCGAAGGCCAGGCCCCGATACGCAGTATTTT	CASSRRPGPDTQYF
14	TRBJ2-3	-	-	TRBV7-2	TGTGCCAGCAGAAAAGAGACTCCCACAGATACGCAGTATTTT	CASRKETPTDTQYF
14	TRBJ1-1	TRBD1	many	TRBV29-1	TGCAGCGTTAGCGTCGGGACAGGAAACACTGAAGCTTTCTTT	CSVSVGTGNTEAFF
12	TRBJ2-5	-	few	TRBV29-1	TGCAGCGTTATAGGTCAGATCGAGACCCAGTACTTC	CSVIGQIETQYF
13	TRBJ1-5	-	many	TRBV2	TGTGCCAGCAGTGAAGCGGGCAGCACGGCCCAGCATTTT	CASSEAGSTAQHF
15	TRBJ2-1	-	-	TRBV4-1	TGCGCCAGCAGCCAAGATGGGGACTTCTACAATGAGCAGTTCTTC	CASSQDGDFYNEQFF
15	TRBJ1-4	-	many	TRBV12-3/TRBV12-4	TGTGCCAGCAGCCAAACATCCAGGGTGAGGGAAAAACTGTTTTTT	CASSQTSRVREKLFF
13	TRBJ2-2	-	-	TRBV24-1	TGTGCCACCAGTGATTTTGCAAGCCGGGAGCTGTTTTTT	CATSDFASRELFF
16	TRBJ1-2	-	-	TRBV19	TGTGCCAGCCACCCCTTACAATTTTTTACAGGTCCCGTCTACACCTTC	CASHPLQFFTGPVYTF